The entry that follows covers one T cell receptor (beta chain) sequence. Its antigen specificity is not known. The record has no base qualities; no much larger clone is one base away. The CDR3, from cysteine to phenylalanine, totals 16 residues. Only the CDR3 DNA is retained, 48 bases long and in frame from the first base. V is pared back by 2 bases and J by 3 bases, with 15 bases lying between the germline termini. CDR1 and CDR2, per the germline V gene (reference sequence), are SGHNT and YYREEE. This entry is derived from a study of cytotoxic CD8 clonotypes in ibrutinib-treated CLL (dated by TCRdb to the early 2020s). With respect to the entire study: The cohort was composed of some twelve relapsed/refractory and fewer than 16 treatment-naive patients; IGHV unmutated status was identified in 17 patients. Of the approximately 90 participants in the trial, approximately 25 had longitudinal samples available. On average, each sample had a few hundred thousand productive templates and more than 85,000 productive rearrangements. Partial responses were observed in 24 patients and complete responses in 2; after a median follow-up of 68 months, remission was maintained in roughly 15 patients and progression was observed in approximately twelve. Cryopreserved peripheral blood mononuclear cells were obtained before treatment, at response, and at either sustained remission or disease progression. Response samples were taken after a median of 12 months on treatment, ranging from about 6 to 40 months. Every sample from remission and from progressive disease was obtained while the patients were still on ibrutinib. Broader findings and caveats from the paper: Sampling times were not matched between patients in sustained remission and patients whose disease was progressing, and lymph node repertoires were not examined. Public clonotypes were rare and either contracted or stayed stable during treatment, and the rise in clonality at ibrutinib response reflected the expansion of private clonotypes. At baseline, clonality was higher than in age-matched healthy donors and showed a strong correlation with circulating CD8+ T-cell counts. An increase in clonality was observed at ibrutinib response, with clonality remaining stable during sustained remission and falling back toward baseline at progression.

Each clonotype received, on average, around 10x coverage in deep resolution sequencing performed on a MiSeq, where the target depth lay between 1 in 1 million and 1 in 200,000 T cells. The immunoSEQ hsTCRB Kit was used to generate the TCR beta libraries. The original methods were these. ImmunoSEQ Data Assistant and ImmunoSEQ Analyzer were used for data analysis, and V, D and J genes were assigned according to IMGT definitions. Clonality, which ranges from 0 to 1, was calculated as one minus the normalized Shannon entropy of productive rearrangement frequencies. Only overrepresented clonotypes making up at least 0.05% of the repertoire of each patient were included in the public clonotype analysis. About a dozen age-matched healthy donor repertoires from immuneACCESS served as clonality controls. TCRdb took this table from immuneACCESS and kept in-frame rearrangements with V and J called. Such tables lack part of the clones; where checked against another copy, unresolved V genes explain under half of the gap, and the rest is unexplained. The V and J calls and the clone size are those of that table, but D and trimming were determined from the DNA. The sample table records 300,000 or so clones; about 64% of these occur just once. The top ten clonotypes cover approximately 6% of the sample.

Around 1.8 micrograms of genomic DNA were extracted from cryopreserved PBMCs for TCR beta library preparation. Longitudinal blood samples from CLL patients on ibrutinib monotherapy were analyzed using high-throughput TCR beta sequencing. The patients were enrolled in a single-center, open-label phase 2 trial of ibrutinib monotherapy. Sequences were derived from PBMCs, sampled after 36 months of ibrutinib treatment. The receptor was derived from a human donor with chronic lymphocytic leukemia. The sequence links TRBV5-4 to TRBJ2-4; the D gene is tentatively TRBD1 or TRBD2, each matching 5 bases. The CDR3 here reads CASSFGDHLGKNIQYF. Here is the DNA: TGTGCCAGCAGCTTTGGGGACCACCTTGGCAAAAACATTCAGTACTTC. Outside the CDR3, residues come from the reference TRBV5-4 and TRBJ2-4 proteins, so the full variable domain is: ETGVTQSPTHLIKTRGQQVTLRCSSQSGHNTVSWYQQALGQGPQFIFQYYREEENGRGNFPPRFSGLQFPNYSSELNVNALELDDSALYLCASSFGDHLGKNIQYFGAGTRLSVL.